This T cell receptor (beta chain) was documented in a study of response to subunit inactivated influenza vaccine. TCRdb reanalysed the RT-PCR reads using MiXCR and keeps one entry per CDR3 protein. The sample has a few hundred thousand distinct CDR3 sequences, 14% seen once. This clonotype was counted only a few times. Its target is not known. CDR1 is SGHRS, CDR2 YFSETQ, per germline. The CDR3 is 15 residues long. V trimming: 0 bases; J trimming: 3 bases; junction bases outside the gene matches: 4. Findings and limits, study-wide: Few additional T cells are recruited per seasonal influenza vaccination, authors suggested.

Sample: PBMCs from blood, taken 11 to 12 days after vaccination. This clonotype originated in a man between 50 and 59 years old who received an inactivated influenza vaccine. The J gene is TRBJ2-5, the V gene TRBV5-1, with 8 bases that match TRBD1. The CDR3 is CASSLGTGSEETQYF. CDR3 nucleotide sequence: TGCGCCAGCAGCTTGGGGACAGGGAGCGAAGAGACCCAGTACTTC.